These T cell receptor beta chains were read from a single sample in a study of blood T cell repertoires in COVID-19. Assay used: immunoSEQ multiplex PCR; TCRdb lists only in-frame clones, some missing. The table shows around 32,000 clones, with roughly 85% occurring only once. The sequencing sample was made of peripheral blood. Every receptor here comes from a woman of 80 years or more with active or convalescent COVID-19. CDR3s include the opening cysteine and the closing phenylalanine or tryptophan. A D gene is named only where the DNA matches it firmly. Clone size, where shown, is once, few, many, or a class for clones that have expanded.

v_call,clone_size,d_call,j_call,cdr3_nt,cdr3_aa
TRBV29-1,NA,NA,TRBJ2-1,TGCAGCGTTGAGACGACTCCAATGCGGGACCAGTTCTTC,CSVETTPMRDQFF
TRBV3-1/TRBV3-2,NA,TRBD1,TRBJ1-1,TGTGCCAGCAGCATACAGGGGGAAGCTTTCTTT,CASSIQGEAFF
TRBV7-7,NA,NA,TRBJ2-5,TGTGCCAGCAGCTTAGGCGGTGTGCGGGGACAAGAGACCCAGTACTTC,CASSLGGVRGQETQYF
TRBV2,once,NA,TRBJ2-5,TGTGCCAGCAGTGAGCGGAACCAGGGCAGCGAGACCCAGTACTTC,CASSERNQGSETQYF
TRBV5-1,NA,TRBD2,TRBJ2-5,TGCGCCAGCAGCTCGGGACTAGCGTCGGAGACCCAGTACTTC,CASSSGLASETQYF
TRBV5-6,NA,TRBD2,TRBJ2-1,TGTGCCAGCAGGGGACTAGCGGGATCCTACAATGAGCAGTTCTTC,CASRGLAGSYNEQFF
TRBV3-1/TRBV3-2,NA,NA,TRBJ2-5,TGTGCCAGCAGCCAAGCGCCACTAGGGTCCCAAGAGACCCAGTACTTC,CASSQAPLGSQETQYF
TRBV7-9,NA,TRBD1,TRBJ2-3,TGTGCCAGCAGCTTAGAAGCCGGGACAGGTCCCACAGATACGCAGTATTTT,CASSLEAGTGPTDTQYF
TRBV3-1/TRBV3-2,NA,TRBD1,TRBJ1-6,TGTGCCAGCAGCCAAGGGACAGGGGGTAATTCACCCCTCCACTTT,CASSQGTGGNSPLHF
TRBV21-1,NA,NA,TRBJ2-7,TGTGCCAGCAGCCCGGGGGACCCCCGGGCCCCTTCCTACGAGCAGTACTTC,CASSPGDPRAPSYEQYF
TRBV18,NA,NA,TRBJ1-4,TGTGCCAGCTCCCTCAACAGTGCCGGAGGGGCTAATGAAAAACTGTTTTTT,CASSLNSAGGANEKLFF
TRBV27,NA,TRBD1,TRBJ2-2,TGTGCCAGCAGCCGGACAGGGGGCGGCACCGGGGAGCTGTTTTTT,CASSRTGGGTGELFF
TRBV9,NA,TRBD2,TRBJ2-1,TGTGCCAGCAGCTCACGGGAGGGCCACTACAATGAGCAGTTCTTC,CASSSREGHYNEQFF
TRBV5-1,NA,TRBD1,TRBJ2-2,TGCGCCAGCAGCTTGGCCGGACAGGCCTATACCGGGGAGCTGTTTTTT,CASSLAGQAYTGELFF
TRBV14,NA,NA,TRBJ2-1,TGTGCCAGCACTCAGGGGGGTGTGACTACTACCTACAATGAGCAGTTCTTC,CASTQGGVTTTYNEQFF
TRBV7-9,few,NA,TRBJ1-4,TGTGCCAGCAGCTTAGACAGGGCAAATGAAAAACTGTTTTTT,CASSLDRANEKLFF
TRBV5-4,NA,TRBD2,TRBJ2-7,TGTGCCAGCAGCCTGGGACTAGCGGGAAGCTACGAGCAGTACTTC,CASSLGLAGSYEQYF
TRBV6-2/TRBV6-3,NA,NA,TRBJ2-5,TGTGCCAGCAGTAGGGGACTGGGGGAGACCCAGTACTTC,CASSRGLGETQYF
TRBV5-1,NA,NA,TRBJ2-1,TGCGCCAGCAGCTTGGTCGCCGACAGCTCCTACAATGAGCAGTTCTTC,CASSLVADSSYNEQFF
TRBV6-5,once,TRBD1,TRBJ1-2,TGTGCCAGCCGCCCCCCGGGACAGGAGGGCTATGGCTACACCTTC,CASRPPGQEGYGYTF
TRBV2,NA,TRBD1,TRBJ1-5,TGTGCCAGCAGTAGACAGGGAGGAGGCAATCAGCCCCAGCATTTT,CASSRQGGGNQPQHF
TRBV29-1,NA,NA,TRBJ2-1,TGCAGCGTCGTGACAGGCTACTACAATGAGCAGTTCTTC,CSVVTGYYNEQFF
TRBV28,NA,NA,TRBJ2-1,TGTGCCAGCAGTTTACCCACCAGGGCGTACAATGAGCAGTTCTTC,CASSLPTRAYNEQFF
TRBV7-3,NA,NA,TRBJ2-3,TGTGCCAGCAGCTTAATGGGCAGCCCCACAGATACGCAGTATTTT,CASSLMGSPTDTQYF
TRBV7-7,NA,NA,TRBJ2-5,TGTGCCAGCAGCTTAGAGCGGCAAGAGACCCAGTACTTC,CASSLERQETQYF
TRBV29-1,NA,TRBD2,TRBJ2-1,TGCAGCGTGCCGCTCGGTGGCGGGAGTGCCTACAATGAGCAGTTCTTC,CSVPLGGGSAYNEQFF
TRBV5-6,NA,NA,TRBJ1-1,TGTGCCAGCAGCTTTTATTTGAACACTGAAGCTTTCTTT,CASSFYLNTEAFF
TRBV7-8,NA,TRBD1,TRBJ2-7,TGTGCCAGCAGCCAAGGAAGCCGACCGGGGGACAGGTCTTTCTACGAGCAGTACTTC,CASSQGSRPGDRSFYEQYF
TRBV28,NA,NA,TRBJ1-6,TGTGCCAGCAGTTTATGGAGGTCGCGGCCCTATAATTCACCCCTCCACTTT,CASSLWRSRPYNSPLHF
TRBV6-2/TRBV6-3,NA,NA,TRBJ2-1,TGTGCCAGCAGTTACTTGGAGGCCTCTATTGAGCAGTTCTTC,CASSYLEASIEQFF